This TCR beta chain was obtained from a study of siplizumab effects on memory and regulatory T cells. Study-level findings and limits: Sequences that were alloreactive and traceable to unstimulated CD4+ memory cells were significantly reduced by siplizumab. The study found naive T cells seemingly more diverse than memory cells and seemingly major alloresponse contributors. It was not possible to assign a naive or memory phenotype to roughly 80-97% of proliferating CD4+ or CD8+ clones.

Some clones are missing from TCRdb's copy, which holds only in-frame ones; the method was immunoSEQ multiplex PCR. The data show 85,000 to 130,000 clones, with about 93% seen just once and 0.62% held by the top ten. CDR3 length equals 15 residues. V was trimmed by 0 bases and J by 5 bases, leaving 15 bases between them. Germline V lookup: CDR1 SGHNT, CDR2 YYREEE (reference sequence). Comment on this clone: Antigen specificity is unknown.

The chain employs TRBV5-4 and TRBJ2-7, with D possibly TRBD1 on 6 matching bases. The sequence came from a human donor in good health. Sequenced material: Tregs sorted from blood. CDR3 DNA: TGTGCCAGCAGCTTGGATCCAGGGGAGATGGACGAGCAGTACTTC. It yields the protein CASSLDPGEMDEQYF.